This T cell receptor beta chain was sequenced during a study of T cells in localized non-small cell lung cancer. Study outcomes and limitations: Increased T cell density in blood showed an association with longer overall survival. Of the top 100 tumor clones, median about 53 were in adjacent lung, 25 to 30 among its top 100. Sequencing was limited to one tumor region, leaving the possibility of heterogeneity open.

Libraries were prepared by immunoSEQ multiplex PCR; TCRdb keeps only in-frame clonotypes and omits some of them. The data hold 60,000 to 75,000 clones, with roughly 81% observed a single time. This clone has just one count. No antigen is known for it. The clonotype comes from a man aged 35 to 69 with stage II lung adenocarcinoma. The sequencing used PBMCs, collected before any cancer treatment.

In DNA, the CDR3 is TGTGCCAGCAGCCCGCGATGGACTAGCGGGAACAATGAGCAGTTCTTC. It codes for CASSPRWTSGNNEQFF. The chain is built from TRBV7-9 and TRBJ2-1, with TRBD2 matching 12 bases. The CDR3 is 16 residues long. The J segment lost 5 bases and the V segment lost 5 bases, leaving 7 bases of the junction unmatched. CDR1 SEHNR and CDR2 FQNEAQ come from the germline V gene (reference sequence).